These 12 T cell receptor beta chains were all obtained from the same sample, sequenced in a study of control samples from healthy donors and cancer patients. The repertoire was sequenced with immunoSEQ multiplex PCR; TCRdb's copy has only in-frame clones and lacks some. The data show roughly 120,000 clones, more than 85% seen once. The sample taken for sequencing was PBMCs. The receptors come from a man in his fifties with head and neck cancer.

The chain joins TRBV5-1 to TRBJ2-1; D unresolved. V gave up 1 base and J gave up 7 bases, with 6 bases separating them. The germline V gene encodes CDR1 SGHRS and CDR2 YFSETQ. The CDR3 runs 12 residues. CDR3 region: CASSLPLNEQFF. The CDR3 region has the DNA TGCGCCAGCAGCTTGCCCCTAAATGAGCAGTTCTTC.

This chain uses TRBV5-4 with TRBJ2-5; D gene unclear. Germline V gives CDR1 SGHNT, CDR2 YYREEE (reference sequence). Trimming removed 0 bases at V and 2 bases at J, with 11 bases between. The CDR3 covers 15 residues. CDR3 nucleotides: TGTGCCAGCAGCTTGGCCGAGGAAGCACAAGAGACCCAGTACTTC. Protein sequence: CASSLAEEAQETQYF.

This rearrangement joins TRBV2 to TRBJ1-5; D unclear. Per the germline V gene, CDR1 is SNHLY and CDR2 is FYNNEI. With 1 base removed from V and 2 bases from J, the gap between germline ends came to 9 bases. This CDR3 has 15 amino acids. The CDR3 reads CASSEGGNGNQPQHF. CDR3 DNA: TGTGCCAGCAGTGAAGGGGGAAATGGCAATCAGCCCCAGCATTTT.

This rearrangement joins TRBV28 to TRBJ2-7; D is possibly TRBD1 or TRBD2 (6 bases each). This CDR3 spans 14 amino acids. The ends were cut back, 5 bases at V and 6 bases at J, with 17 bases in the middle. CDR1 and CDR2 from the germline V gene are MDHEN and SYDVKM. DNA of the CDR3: TGTGCCAGCAGTCCGGGGGCCTTAGTCAGCGAGCAGTACTTC. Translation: CASSPGALVSEQYF.

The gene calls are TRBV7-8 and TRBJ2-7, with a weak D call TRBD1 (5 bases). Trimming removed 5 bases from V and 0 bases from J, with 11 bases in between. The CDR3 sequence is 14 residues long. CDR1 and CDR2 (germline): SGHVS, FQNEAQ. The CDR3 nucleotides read TGTGCCAGCAGCCGAGACAGATCCTCCTACGAGCAGTACTTC. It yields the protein CASSRDRSSYEQYF.

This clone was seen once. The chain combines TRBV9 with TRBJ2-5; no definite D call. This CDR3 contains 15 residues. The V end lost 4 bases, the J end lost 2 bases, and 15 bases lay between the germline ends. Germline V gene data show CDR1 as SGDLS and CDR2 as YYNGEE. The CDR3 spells CASSPLSSLQETQYF. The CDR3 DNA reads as TGTGCCAGCAGCCCCTTGTCATCCCTACAAGAGACCCAGTACTTC.

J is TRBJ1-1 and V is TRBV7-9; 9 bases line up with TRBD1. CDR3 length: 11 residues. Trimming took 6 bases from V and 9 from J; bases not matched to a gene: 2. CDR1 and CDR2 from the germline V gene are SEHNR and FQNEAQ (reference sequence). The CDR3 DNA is TGTGCCAGCAGTGGACAGGGGCAAGCTTTCTTT. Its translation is CASSGQGQAFF.

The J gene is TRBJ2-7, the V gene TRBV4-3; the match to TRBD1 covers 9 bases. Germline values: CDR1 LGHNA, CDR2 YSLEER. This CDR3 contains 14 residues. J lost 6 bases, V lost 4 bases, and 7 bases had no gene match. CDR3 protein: CASSLDRGPSEQYF. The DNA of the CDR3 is TGCGCCAGCAGCCTGGACAGGGGCCCATCCGAGCAGTACTTC.

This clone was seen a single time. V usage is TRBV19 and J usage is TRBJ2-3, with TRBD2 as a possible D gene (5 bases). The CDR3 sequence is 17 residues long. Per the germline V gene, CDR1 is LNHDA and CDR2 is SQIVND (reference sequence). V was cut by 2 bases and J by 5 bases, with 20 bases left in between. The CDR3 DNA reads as TGTGCCAGTAGTATATTCTTCGGGGAGACTAAGGGAGATACGCAGTATTTT. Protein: CASSIFFGETKGDTQYF. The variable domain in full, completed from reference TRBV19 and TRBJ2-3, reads DGGITQSPKYLFRKEGQNVTLSCEQNLNHDAMYWYRQDPGQGLRLIYYSQIVNDFQKGDIAEGYSVSREKKESFPLTVTSAQKNPTAFYLCASSIFFGETKGDTQYFGPGTRLTVL.

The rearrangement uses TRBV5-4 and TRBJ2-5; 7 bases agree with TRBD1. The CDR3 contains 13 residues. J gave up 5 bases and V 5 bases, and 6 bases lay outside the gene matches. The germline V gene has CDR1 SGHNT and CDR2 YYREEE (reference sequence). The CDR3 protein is CASSTTGWETQYF. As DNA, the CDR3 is TGTGCCAGCAGTACGACAGGGTGGGAGACCCAGTACTTC.

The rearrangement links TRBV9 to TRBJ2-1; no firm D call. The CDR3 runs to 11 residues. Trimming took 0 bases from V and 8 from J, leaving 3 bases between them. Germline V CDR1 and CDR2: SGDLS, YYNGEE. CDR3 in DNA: TGTGCCAGCAGCGTAGTGGATGAGCAGTTCTTC. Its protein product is CASSVVDEQFF.

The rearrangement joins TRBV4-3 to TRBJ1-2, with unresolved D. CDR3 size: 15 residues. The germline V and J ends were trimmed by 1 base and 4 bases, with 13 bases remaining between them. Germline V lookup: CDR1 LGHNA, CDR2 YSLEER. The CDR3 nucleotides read TGCGCCAGCAGCCAAGGTTCCGGCCTATCCTATGGCTACACCTTC. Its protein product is CASSQGSGLSYGYTF.